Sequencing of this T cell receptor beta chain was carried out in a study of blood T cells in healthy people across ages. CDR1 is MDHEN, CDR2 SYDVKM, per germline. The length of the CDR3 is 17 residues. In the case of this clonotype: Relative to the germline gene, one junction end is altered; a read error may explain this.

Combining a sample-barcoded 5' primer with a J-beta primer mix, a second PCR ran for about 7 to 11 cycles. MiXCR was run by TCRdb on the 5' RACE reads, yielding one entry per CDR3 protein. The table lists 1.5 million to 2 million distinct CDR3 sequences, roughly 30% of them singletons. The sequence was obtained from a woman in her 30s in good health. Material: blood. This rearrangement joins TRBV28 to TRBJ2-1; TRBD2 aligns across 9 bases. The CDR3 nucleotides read TGTGCCAGCGGGTACTATAGCGGGGGAGGCTCCTACAATGAGCAGGTCTTC. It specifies CASGYYSGGGSYNEQVF.